The clone carrying this T cell receptor beta chain was counted between two and nine times. Antigen: not known. Trimming took 8 bases from V and 0 from J; bases not matched to a gene: 7. Germline V CDR1 and CDR2: SNHLY, FYNNEI. There are 15 residues in the CDR3. The record originates from a study of response to subunit inactivated influenza vaccine. Whole-study results and caveats: Authors suggested few new T cells are recruited by each seasonal influenza vaccination.

Using its own MiXCR run on the RT-PCR reads, TCRdb lists one record per CDR3 protein. This sample has approximately 570,000 distinct CDR3 sequences, with roughly 8.2% found just once. The chain is built from TRBV2 and TRBJ2-3, with 8 bases aligning to TRBD2. This material consisted of PBMCs from blood, taken around 25 months after vaccination. The sequence was obtained from a man aged 50 to 69 who received an inactivated influenza vaccine. CDR3 protein: CASSRTSRSTDTQYF. CDR3 nucleotides: TGTGCCAGCTCCCGGACTAGCCGCAGCACAGATACGCAGTATTTT.